Each of the 29 T cell receptor beta chains below was sequenced from the same sample in a study of Graves' ophthalmopathy and Graves' hyperthyroidism. RNA transcripts provided the template for amplifying TCR beta CDR3 regions. HTBI-primed first-round RT-PCR preceded second-round multiplex PCR. In TCRdb, the multiplex PCR reads were re-called with MiXCR into one record per CDR3 protein. Here the sample spans hundreds of thousands of distinct CDR3 sequences, 21% being singletons. Sequences were obtained from peripheral blood. The origin of the receptors is a woman between 18 and 29 years old with stable Graves' hyperthyroidism.

The chain couples TRBV7-4 to TRBJ2-7, with 8 bases identical to TRBD1. CDR1 and CDR2 (germline): SGHVT, SQSDAQ. The V and J ends lost 7 bases and 4 bases, in that order; junction bases with no gene match: 12. The CDR3 spans 15 residues. In DNA form, the CDR3 reads TGTGCCAGCACCCAAGACAGGGGCCCTTGGTACGAGCAGTACTTC. Translated: CASTQDRGPWYEQYF.

This clonotype was seen many times. One end of the junction varies from germline; a read error may be responsible. This chain joins TRBV19 and TRBJ1-1; D possibly corresponds to TRBD1 (5 bases). Looked up from germline, CDR1 is LNHDA and CDR2 is SQIVND (reference sequence). CDR3 size: 16 residues. CDR3 bases: TGTGCCAGTAGTCTCACGGGACCTCCGTCTGTCACTGAAGCTTGCTTT. This translates into CASSLTGPPSVTEACF.

This clonotype was detected many times. The chain carries TRBV5-6 and TRBJ1-2; tentatively, D is TRBD1 (6 bases). Per the germline V gene, CDR1 is SGHDT and CDR2 is YYEEEE. Trimming left V 1 base short and J 4 bases short, with 14 bases between. This CDR3 region has 15 residues. The CDR3 sequence: CASSLLQGPFYGYTF. CDR3 DNA sequence: TGTGCCAGCAGCTTGTTGCAGGGGCCCTTCTATGGCTACACCTTC.

Comment on this clonotype: One junction end does not reproduce the germline sequence, and a read error may be involved. The chain is built from TRBV13 and TRBJ1-6, with TRBD1 identical over 7 bases. CDR3 length equals 17 residues. Germline-derived CDR1 and CDR2 are PRHDT and FYEKMQ (reference sequence). The CDR3 DNA follows: TGTGCCAGCAGCTTAGTCGTAGGGGGCGCCTATAACTCACCCCTCAACTTT. Translation: CASSLVVGGAYNSPLNF. Filled out from reference TRBV13 and TRBJ1-6, the complete variable domain reads AAGVIQSPRHLIKEKRETATLKCYPIPRHDTVYWYQQGPGQDPQFLISFYEKMQSDKGSIPDRFSAQQFSDYHSELNMSSLELGDSALYFCASSLVVGGAYNSPLNFGNGTRLTVT.

There are many counts of this clonotype. V is TRBV12-3 or TRBV12-4 and J is TRBJ1-1; D perhaps matches TRBD1 (5 bases). The CDR3 is 13 residues long. Deletions cut 6 bases from V and 0 bases from J, with 8 bases between. The DNA for the CDR3 is TGTGCCAGCAGCACGACAGTGAACACTGAAGCTTTCTTT. This gives the protein CASSTTVNTEAFF.

V usage is TRBV6-5 and J usage is TRBJ1-3; maybe TRBD1 (6 bases). The germline gives CDR1 MNHEY, CDR2 SVGAGI. V shed 2 bases and J shed 0 bases, with 14 bases lying between them. The CDR3 is 17 amino acids. CDR3 residues: CASSYRTEGFSGNTIYF. Here the CDR3 DNA reads TGTGCCAGCAGTTACCGGACAGAAGGCTTCTCTGGAAACACCATATATTTT.

The gene calls are TRBV19 and TRBJ2-7; 7 bases match TRBD1. CDR1 LNHDA and CDR2 SQIVND come from the germline V gene (reference sequence). Germline trimming cut 4 bases from V and 3 bases from J; bases unmatched to any gene: 6. CDR3 length: 14 amino acids. DNA for the CDR3: TGTGCCAGTAGTACGTACGACAGGGTCTACGAGCAGTACTTC. Its protein product is CASSTYDRVYEQYF.

In this sample, this clonotype turned up many times. Given a much more abundant clone one base away, this may be a read error. V and J are TRBV7-2 and TRBJ2-7, with D perhaps matching TRBD1 or TRBD2 (5 bases each). Germline values: CDR1 SGHTA, CDR2 FQGNSA. The V end was cut by 5 bases, the J end by 2 bases, with 13 bases between. The CDR3 contains 14 residues. The CDR3 nucleotides are TGTGCCAGCAGCCGCCGGGACCAGGCCTACGAGCAGTACTTC. Encoded protein: CASSRRDQAYEQYF. The full variable domain, in which reference TRBV7-2 and TRBJ2-7 provide the parts outside the CDR3, is GAGVSQSPSNKVTEKGKDVELRCDPISGHTALYWYRQSLGQGLEFLIYFQGNSAPDKSGLPSDRFSAERTGGSVSTLTIQRTQQEDSAVYLCASSRRDQAYEQYFGPGTRLTVT.

This clonotype appeared many times. The chain is built from TRBV12-3 or TRBV12-4 and TRBJ2-7; 8 bases match TRBD2. The CDR3 contains 12 residues. Trimming removed 11 bases from V and 4 bases from J; junction bases left unmatched: 7. The CDR3 bases are TGTGCCTCGGGCGGGAGGAGGTACGAGCAGTACTTC. Protein: CASGGRRYEQYF.

This chain connects TRBV19 to TRBJ1-2; D may be TRBD1 (5 bases). Germline CDR1 LNHDA, CDR2 SQIVND (reference sequence). V lost 4 bases, J lost 4 bases, and 13 bases lay in between. The CDR3 is 14 residues long. CDR3 region: CASSTLGRPYGYTF. The CDR3 nucleotides are TGTGCCAGTAGTACTCTGGGACGCCCCTATGGCTACACCTTC.

This chain joins TRBV19 and TRBJ1-2, with 9 bases identical to TRBD1. Germline CDR1 is LNHDA and CDR2 is SQIVND (reference sequence). This CDR3 is 14 amino acids long. V shed 4 bases and J 6 bases; nucleotides not matched to a gene: 6. CDR3 protein: CASSTGQGFDGYTF. In DNA form, the CDR3 reads TGTGCCAGTAGTACTGGACAGGGGTTCGATGGCTACACCTTC.

This clonotype was counted ten times or more. The chain joins TRBV7-8 to TRBJ2-7, with TRBD1 matching over 9 bases. Trimming cost V 4 bases and J 6 bases; bases outside gene matches: 7. The CDR3 loop spans 14 amino acids. Germline V gene lookup returns CDR1 SGHVS and CDR2 FQNEAQ. The CDR3 DNA reads as TGTGCCAGCAGCTCGCCGGGACAGGGTTTCGAGCAGTACTTC. Amino acid sequence: CASSSPGQGFEQYF.

This clonotype was recorded only once. The V call is TRBV6-1, the J call TRBJ1-2; D remains ambiguous. The V end lost 1 base, the J end lost 3 bases, and 12 bases lay between the germline ends. Germline-derived CDR1 and CDR2 are MNHNS and SASEGT. There are 15 residues in the CDR3. The CDR3 sequence: CASSEGASGDYGYTF. The DNA for the CDR3 is TGTGCCAGCAGTGAAGGTGCTTCCGGCGACTATGGCTACACCTTC.

This clonotype was found many times. The J gene is TRBJ2-7, the V gene TRBV20-1; possible D gene TRBD2, 5 bases. V dropped 5 bases and J dropped 7 bases, with 21 bases sitting between them. This CDR3 has 14 amino acids. Germline V gene lookup returns CDR1 DFQATT and CDR2 SNEGSKA (reference sequence). In nucleotides, the CDR3 is TGCAGTGCTCCGCCGGGCAGGACTGGCGGGGAGCAGTACTTC. Its translation: CSAPPGRTGGEQYF.

This clonotype was detected ten times or more. This chain uses TRBV20-1 with TRBJ1-5, with 11 bases lining up with TRBD1. CDR3 size: 14 residues. Germline assignment: CDR1 DFQATT and CDR2 SNEGSKA (reference sequence). J was trimmed by 3 bases and V by 5 bases; bases with no gene match: 3. The CDR3 DNA follows: TGCAGTGCTTGGACAGGGGGCGACAATCAGCCCCAGCATTTT. Residues: CSAWTGGDNQPQHF.

The chain joins TRBV20-1 to TRBJ2-2; no clear D. Germline CDR1 reads DFQATT; CDR2 reads SNEGSKA (reference sequence). The CDR3 is made up of 14 amino acids. V lost 2 bases and J lost 6, with 13 bases in between. The CDR3 DNA reads TGCAGTGCTAGATGGCAGGATGATTCCGGGGAGCTGTTTTTT. As protein: CSARWQDDSGELFF.

The sample holds many counts of this clonotype. V and J are TRBV5-5 and TRBJ1-6; the match to TRBD1 covers 7 bases. Germline CDR1 reads SGHKS; CDR2 reads YYEKEE (reference sequence). The CDR3 consists of 13 residues. CDR3 residues: CAWSVTGTSPLHF. CDR3 in DNA: TGTGCGTGGAGCGTGACAGGGACCTCACCCCTCCACTTT.

There are many counts of this clonotype. V gene TRBV28 combines with J gene TRBJ2-7, with 8 positions matching TRBD2. J lost 2 bases, V lost 3 bases, and 6 bases had no gene match. The CDR3 runs to 15 residues. The V gene's germline CDR1 is MDHEN and CDR2 SYDVKM. CDR3 in amino acids: CASSFGLAGTYEQYF. Written as DNA, the CDR3 is TGTGCCAGCAGTTTTGGGCTAGCGGGTACCTACGAGCAGTACTTC.

The gene calls are TRBV6-1 and TRBJ2-7; D not certain. This CDR3 contains 12 residues. CDR1 is MNHNS and CDR2 is SASEGT in the germline V gene. The V and J ends lost 8 bases and 2 bases respectively, with 10 bases between them. The CDR3: CASLAPAYEQYF. The CDR3 DNA is TGTGCCAGCTTAGCCCCGGCCTACGAGCAGTACTTC.

At least ten counts were recorded for this clonotype. The junction departs from germline at one end; a sequencing error may be responsible. The J gene is TRBJ1-2, the V gene TRBV7-7, with D unresolved. The CDR3 length is 15 residues. The V gene's germline CDR1 is SSHAT and CDR2 FNYEAQ (reference sequence). The CDR3 protein is CASSSRDVTNYGYTF. The CDR3 region has the DNA TGTGCTAGCAGCTCTCGCGACGTAACTAACTATGGCTACACCTTC.

The chain joins TRBV7-9 to TRBJ1-6; unclear D gene. The CDR3 consists of 18 residues. CDR1 is SEHNR, CDR2 FQNEAQ, per germline (reference sequence). Trimming cost V 5 bases and J 3 bases, with 20 bases left between them. The CDR3 loop is CASSPRMDARYYNSPLHF. The CDR3 nucleotides read TGTGCCAGCAGCCCTCGAATGGATGCCAGATACTATAATTCACCCCTCCACTTT.

This clonotype was recorded at least ten times. The chain couples TRBV28 to TRBJ2-2; D possibly corresponds to TRBD2 (6 bases). The CDR3 has 15 residues. Trimming shortened V by 5 bases and J by 1 base, and 11 bases separated the two germline ends. The germline gives CDR1 MDHEN, CDR2 SYDVKM. This chain's CDR3 is CASSGASENTGELFF. The CDR3 DNA follows: TGTGCCAGCAGTGGGGCTAGCGAGAACACCGGGGAGCTGTTTTTT. The full variable domain, completed using reference TRBV28 and TRBJ2-2, is DVKVTQSSRYLVKRTGEKVFLECVQDMDHENMFWYRQDPGLGLRLIYFSYDVKMKEKGDIPEGYSVSREKKERFSLILESASTNQTSMYLCASSGASENTGELFFGEGSRLTVL.

Concerning this clonotype: This likely comes from a read error, as the CDR3 has no conserved phenylalanine or tryptophan at its end. It is unclear where the CDR3 begins or ends on the DNA, so no DNA is shown, and the CDR3 is as TCRdb lists it. The rearrangement links TRBV12-3 or TRBV12-4 to TRBJ1-1; the table names TRBD1, a call not compared with the DNA. The CDR3 extends over 15 residues, inclusive of both ends. The chain's CDR3 is CASSPGTGGNTEACL.

This clonotype appeared a few times. This rearrangement joins TRBV6-1 to TRBJ1-2, with D hard to call. The CDR3 loop spans 14 amino acids. V gave up 4 bases and J gave up 4 bases, with 13 bases separating them. Germline values: CDR1 MNHNS, CDR2 SASEGT. The DNA of the CDR3 is TGTGCCAGCAGTGGAAGTATTTTCTCCTATGGCTACACCTTC. The encoded protein is CASSGSIFSYGYTF.

This chain links TRBV30 with TRBJ1-2; D gene unclear. In germline, CDR1 is GTSNPN, CDR2 SVGIG (reference sequence). V lost 0 bases and J 4 bases, leaving 15 bases between the germline ends. CDR3 size: 15 residues. The CDR3 region has the DNA TGTGCCTGGAGTGTACGTGGCCAAACTATCTATGGCTACACCTTC. This sequence encodes CAWSVRGQTIYGYTF.

This clonotype was picked up many times. The chain links TRBV18 to TRBJ2-7; D is unclear. Per the germline V gene, CDR1 is KGHSH and CDR2 is LQKENI. The CDR3 is made up of 13 amino acids. With 2 bases removed from V and 3 bases from J, the gap between germline ends came to 8 bases. CDR3 in amino acids: CASSPVPNYEQYF. The CDR3 DNA reads TGTGCCAGCTCACCAGTCCCCAACTACGAGCAGTACTTC.

In regard to this clonotype: One junction end disagrees with the germline gene, perhaps due to a read error. The chain uses TRBV19 and TRBJ2-7, with TRBD2 identical over 7 bases. Germline V gives CDR1 LNHDA, CDR2 SQIVND (reference sequence). This CDR3 spans 13 amino acids. The CDR3 nucleotides are TGTACCAGTAGCCAACTAGCGTCCTACGAGCAGTACTTC. It translates to CTSSQLASYEQYF.

This clonotype was seen repeatedly, ten times or more. The J gene is TRBJ2-5, the V gene TRBV6-1; tentative D call: TRBD1 (6 bases). Trimming stripped 5 bases from V and 2 bases from J, with 15 bases between. This CDR3 is built from 15 residues. Germline V gives CDR1 MNHNS, CDR2 SASEGT. The CDR3 loop reads CASSQQGGGQETQYF. CDR3 DNA: TGTGCCAGCAGTCAACAGGGTGGTGGGCAAGAGACCCAGTACTTC.

This clonotype was observed many times. The gene calls are TRBV12-3 or TRBV12-4 and TRBJ2-7; possibly TRBD1 for D (6 bases). Trimming pared 6 bases from V and 4 bases from J, leaving 19 bases between. The CDR3 runs to 15 residues. As DNA, the CDR3 is TGTGCCAGCAGGCCCAAGGGGGATAGCAGATACGAGCAGTACTTC. Encoded protein: CASRPKGDSRYEQYF.